The 12 T cell receptor beta chains below come from one sample, sequenced in a study of CD8+ T cells in alopecia areata. Lesional scalp tissue (obtained by punch biopsy) and peripheral blood were collected from alopecia areata patients. Sequencing relied on a cDNA template that was reverse transcribed from extracted RNA. The table came from immunoSEQ multiplex PCR; TCRdb's copy has only in-frame clones and leaves some out. The sample lists over 10,000 clones, roughly 65% occurring once. The sample taken for sequencing was skin. The receptors here all came from a human donor with alopecia areata.

This clone turned up a few times. The rearrangement joins TRBV6-6 to TRBJ1-2, with unresolved D. Germline loops: CDR1 MNHNY, CDR2 SVGAGI (reference sequence). V shed 2 bases and J shed 4 bases, with 8 bases lying between them. The CDR3 runs to 13 residues. CDR3 DNA: TGTGCCAGCAGTTACATCGCAGGCTATGGCTACACCTTC. It translates to CASSYIAGYGYTF.

There are a few counts of this clone. The chain carries TRBV14 and TRBJ2-1, with 10 bases that match TRBD2. Per germline, CDR1 SGHDN and CDR2 FVKESK. The CDR3 has 19 residues. Losses at the gene ends were 2 bases for V and 8 bases for J; bases not matched to a gene: 18. The CDR3 bases are TGTGCCAGCAGCCAAATCATGACCTTTGAGCGGGAGGGCAGGGATGAGCAGTTCTTC. Its translation is CASSQIMTFEREGRDEQFF. The full variable domain, with the rest looked up from reference TRBV14 and TRBJ2-1, is EAGVTQFPSHSVIEKGQTVTLRCDPISGHDNLYWYRRVMGKEIKFLLHFVKESKQDESGMPNNRFLAERTGGTYSTLKVQPAELEDSGVYFCASSQIMTFEREGRDEQFFGPGTRLTVL.

J is TRBJ1-1 and V is TRBV30; 7 bases fit TRBD1. Per germline, CDR1 GTSNPN and CDR2 SVGIG (reference sequence). There are 15 residues in the CDR3. After removal of 1 base from V and 0 bases from J, the junction contained 5 bases not matched to a gene. The CDR3 sequence is CAWSGDRRMNTEAFF. The CDR3 DNA follows: TGTGCCTGGAGTGGGGACAGAAGGATGAACACTGAAGCTTTCTTT. Full variable domain (outside the CDR3, taken from reference TRBV30 and TRBJ1-1): SQTIHQWPATLVQPVGSPLSLECTVEGTSNPNLYWYRQAAGRGLQLLFYSVGIGQISSEVPQNLSASRPQDRQFILSSKKLLLSDSGFYLCAWSGDRRMNTEAFFGQGTRLTVV.

This clone was seen a handful of times. This rearrangement joins TRBV2 to TRBJ2-2; 13 positions match TRBD2. The junction had 7 bases not matched to a gene; V was cut back by 5 bases and J by 7 bases. Looked up from germline, CDR1 is SNHLY and CDR2 is FYNNEI. The CDR3 covers 16 residues. CDR3 protein: CASSSGTSGIVGELFF. The CDR3 nucleotides read TGTGCCAGCAGTTCCGGGACTAGCGGGATAGTCGGGGAGCTGTTTTTT.

V and J are TRBV6-1 and TRBJ1-1, with 7 bases aligning to TRBD1. Germline V CDR1 and CDR2: MNHNS, SASEGT. After removal of 3 bases from V and 9 bases from J, the junction contained 16 bases not matched to a gene. This CDR3 is 16 amino acids long. The CDR3 nucleotides read TGTGCCAGCAGTGAGGCCCTAGGGTACAGGGGTTTGCAAGCTTTCTTT. This sequence encodes CASSEALGYRGLQAFF.

V gene TRBV28 combines with J gene TRBJ2-7; 9 bases fit TRBD1. CDR3 length equals 14 residues. Germline V CDR1 and CDR2: MDHEN, SYDVKM. After removal of 3 bases from V and 3 bases from J, the junction contained 3 bases not matched to a gene. In DNA, the CDR3 is TGTGCCAGCAGTTTTGGGACAGGGAACTACGAGCAGTACTTC. This translates into CASSFGTGNYEQYF.

The genes are TRBV11-1 and TRBJ2-6; the match to TRBD1 covers 8 bases. The CDR3 extends over 18 amino acids. CDR1 and CDR2 from the germline V gene are SGHAT and FQDESV (reference sequence). V was clipped by 3 bases and J by 2 bases; unmatched bases: 9. CDR3 in amino acids: CASSFGRGPLPGANVLTF. CDR3 bases: TGTGCCAGCAGCTTCGGCAGGGGGCCCCTTCCTGGGGCCAACGTCCTGACTTTC.

This chain connects TRBV5-1 to TRBJ1-2, with D hard to call. The CDR3 contains 16 residues. Between the trimmed V and J ends, which lost 1 base and 0 bases, there was a span of 13 bases. The V gene's germline CDR1 is SGHRS and CDR2 YFSETQ. CDR3 bases: TGCGCCAGCAGCTTGAAAAAGGGAGAGACTAACTATGGCTACACCTTC. Protein: CASSLKKGETNYGYTF.

The CDR3 loop reads CASRTLSGGELFF. DNA for the CDR3: TGCGCCAGCCGGACCCTGAGCGGGGGGGAGCTGTTTTTT. The rearrangement uses TRBV5-1 and TRBJ2-2, with TRBD2 as a possible D gene (6 bases). The CDR3 has 13 amino acids. From germline, CDR1 is SGHRS and CDR2 YFSETQ. Trimming took off 7 bases at V and 8 bases at J, with 15 bases between the two ends.

Details on this clone: A far larger clone is just one base off, so this is likely a read error. CDR3 protein: CASSLASGSSYNEQFF. The CDR3 coding sequence is TGTGCCAGCAGCTTAGCTAGCGGGAGCTCCTACAATGAGCAGTTCTTC. The J gene is TRBJ2-1, the V gene TRBV11-1; 9 bases match TRBD2. The V segment lost 0 bases and the J segment 0 bases; nucleotides outside the gene matches: 0. Germline assignment: CDR1 SGHAT and CDR2 FQDESV (reference sequence). This CDR3 is 16 amino acids long.

This clone was seen only a few times. This rearrangement joins TRBV5-1 to TRBJ2-1, with 7 bases identical to TRBD1. Germline V gene lookup returns CDR1 SGHRS and CDR2 YFSETQ. CDR3 length: 17 amino acids. Germline trimming cut 4 bases from V and 0 bases from J; bases unmatched to any gene: 10. Written as DNA, the CDR3 is TGCGCCAGCAGCACCGACTCGACAGGGAGCTCCTACAATGAGCAGTTCTTC. Residues: CASSTDSTGSSYNEQFF.

The CDR3 bases are TGTGCCAGCAGCCAAGACTTGGGGACAGGGTCGGAGACCCAGTACTTC. Translated, it gives CASSQDLGTGSETQYF. The chain uses TRBV4-2 and TRBJ2-5; 9 positions match TRBD1. V shed 0 bases, J shed 5 bases, and the junction held 7 bases outside the gene matches. CDR3 length: 16 amino acids. CDR1 is LGHNA, CDR2 YNFKEQ, per germline.